This T cell receptor (beta chain) was sequenced for a study of CD8 T cells in Susac syndrome. The RNA, roughly 0.5 to 1 ug, was put through reverse transcription using random hexamers. It was immunoSEQ multiplex PCR that amplified TCR beta CDR3 across 54 Vbeta and 13 Jbeta. MiXCR was run by TCRdb on the immunoSEQ multiplex PCR reads, yielding one entry per CDR3 protein. The sample includes roughly 150,000 distinct CDR3 sequences, nearly 97% of them seen just once. Multiple sclerosis controls were treatment-naive patients with stable or active relapsing-remitting disease. CDR1 SQVTM and CDR2 ANQGSEA come from the germline V gene. CDR3 length: 13 residues. V lost 6 bases, J lost 3 bases, and 12 bases lay in between.

The material sequenced was CD8+ T cells from PBMCs. This TCR derives from a human donor with multiple sclerosis. This rearrangement joins TRBV29-1 to TRBJ1-5, with D tentatively TRBD1 (5 bases). CDR3 sequence reads: CSVGTDLNQPQHF. CDR3 bases: TGCAGCGTCGGGACGGACCTCAATCAGCCCCAGCATTTT. Drawing the rest from reference TRBV29-1 and TRBJ1-5, the complete variable domain is SAVISQKPSRDICQRGTSLTIQCQVDSQVTMMFWYRQQPGQSLTLIATANQGSEATYESGFVIDKFPISRPNLTFSTLTVSNMSPEDSSIYLCSVGTDLNQPQHFGDGTRLSIL.